These 18 T cell receptor delta chains were all obtained from the same sample, sequenced in a study of γδ T cells in repeated Plasmodium falciparum infection. TCRdb re-called the multiplex PCR reads via CATT. The repertoire holds over 45,000 delta-chain clones, with roughly 1.6% as singletons. Flow sorting of PBMC yielded separate Vgamma9/Vdelta2+ and Vdelta2-negative gammadelta T cell populations for bulk repertoire analysis. What was sequenced was gamma-delta T cells from blood. Receptors were obtained from a pool of human donors (malaria-infected and uninfected, not separated).

There are a few counts of this clone. One base away lies a much larger clone, so this may be a sequencing read error. This rearrangement joins TRDV1 to TRDJ1; D remains ambiguous. TCRdb supplies no J gene; here it was assigned by aligning the nucleotide sequence to germline. V was shortened by 2 bases and J by 2 bases, with 12 bases between the two germline ends. CDR1 and CDR2 from the germline V gene are TSWWSYY and QGS. CDR3 length: 15 amino acids. The CDR3 nucleotides are TGTGCTCTTGGGGAAACAACGCTCCATACCGATAAACTCATCTTT. It yields the protein CALGETTLHTDKLIF.

This clone showed up many times. This may arise from a read error, as a much more abundant clone is one base away. Other nucleotide sequences in the sample specify the same CDR3. The CDR3: CACDQCRPSKPDKLIF. The CDR3 DNA sequence: TGTGCCTGTGATCAATGCCGCCCCTCCAAGCCCGATAAACTCATCTTT. The chain links TRDV2 to TRDJ1; D remains ambiguous. Trimming removed 4 bases at V and 3 bases at J, with 20 bases between. Germline CDR1 reads GEAIGNYY; CDR2 reads EKD. The CDR3 runs 16 residues.

To note about this clone: TCRdb has a much larger clone's protein, which differs at residue 10 from the translation of this DNA, likely because of a read error; what is shown is the protein translated from the DNA. This chain connects TRDV1 to TRDJ1; tentatively, D is TRDD2 (5 bases). TCRdb carries no J gene annotation; the J gene was assigned here by matching the DNA with germline. Between the trimmed V and J ends, which lost 3 bases and 1 base, there was a span of 15 bases. Germline CDR1 reads TSWWSYY; CDR2 reads QGS. CDR3 length: 16 amino acids. Here the CDR3 reads CALGDPGILCTDKLIF. CDR3 bases: TGTGCTCTTGGGGATCCCGGCATCCTATGCACCGATAAACTCATCTTT.

This clone was recorded at least ten times. This DNA's translation differs at residue 5 from TCRdb's protein, which comes from a much larger clone; a read error is likely, and the protein shown is translated from the DNA. The chain combines TRDV2 with TRDJ1; 7 positions match TRDD3. The CDR3 covers 18 residues. The germline CDR1 and CDR2 sequences are GEAIGNYY and EKD. J gave up 0 bases and V 3 bases, and 15 bases lay outside the gene matches. CDR3 nucleotide sequence: TGTGCCTGTGACGCAGCCTGGGGGTTCCCTAAAAACACCGATAAACTCATCTTT. It yields the protein CACDAAWGFPKNTDKLIF.

Comment on this clone: The TCRdb protein comes from a much larger clone and disagrees with this DNA's translation at residue 15, likely due to a read error; the protein given here is derived from the DNA. This chain links TRDV1 with TRDJ1; 10 nucleotides align to TRDD3. As TCRdb names no J gene, one was assigned here on the basis of a DNA match to germline. CDR3 length equals 23 residues. The germline V gene has CDR1 TSWWSYY and CDR2 QGS. The junction had 27 bases not matched to a gene; V was cut back by 4 bases and J by 1 base. CDR3 nucleotide sequence: TGTGCTCTTGGGGCTTCGACCCCACTCGAGTACTGGGGGATCCCCACTGCCACCGATAAACTCATCTTT. It codes for CALGASTPLEYWGIPTATDKLIF.

As to this clone: The TCRdb protein comes from a much larger clone and disagrees with this DNA's translation at residue 10, likely due to a read error; the protein given here is derived from the DNA. The chain has TRDV1 and TRDJ1; TRDD3 matches 8 bases. Here the J gene came from matching the DNA to germline, since TCRdb omits it. From germline, CDR1 is TSWWSYY and CDR2 QGS. This CDR3 region has 15 residues. After removal of 1 base from V and 4 bases from J, the junction contained 5 bases not matched to a gene. CDR3 protein: CALGEPWDTCDKLIF. CDR3 coding DNA: TGTGCTCTTGGGGAACCGTGGGATACGTGCGATAAACTCATCTTT.

A few counts support this clone. The amino acid sequence in TCRdb belongs to a much larger clone and departs from this DNA's translation at residue 7, likely a sequencing read error; the sequence shown is translated from the DNA. The rearrangement joins TRDV1 to TRDJ1, with 13 nucleotides matching TRDD3. Germline matching of the DNA provided the J gene here, since TCRdb leaves it blank. Germline V gene data show CDR1 as TSWWSYY and CDR2 as QGS. This CDR3 is 21 amino acids long. The V segment lost 1 base and the J segment 1 base; nucleotides outside the gene matches: 15. The CDR3 loop reads CALGERVYVNWGIRATDKLIF. The CDR3 DNA follows: TGTGCTCTTGGGGAACGCGTCTACGTTAACTGGGGGATACGTGCCACCGATAAACTCATCTTT.

A word on this clone: This DNA's translation differs at residue 8 from TCRdb's protein, which comes from a much larger clone; a read error is likely, and the protein shown is translated from the DNA. J is TRDJ1 and V is TRDV1; possible D gene TRDD3, 7 bases. Trimming took 3 bases from V and 4 from J, leaving 36 bases between them. CDR1 TSWWSYY and CDR2 QGS come from the germline V gene. This CDR3 spans 22 amino acids. The chain's CDR3 is CALGDPGLLQGGILRRGDKLIF. The DNA of the CDR3 is TGTGCTCTTGGGGACCCTGGACTCCTACAAGGGGGGATCCTCCGGCGCGGCGATAAACTCATCTTT.

A V gene of TRDV1 was called, but no J gene was assigned; the D call in the table, TRDD3, was not verified against the DNA. CDR3 length equals 18 residues. Germline CDR1 and CDR2: TSWWSYY and QGS. CDR3 DNA: TGTGCTCTTGGGGAACTGAGCACTGTCATGGTGGGGGATACTCGGGTCATCTTT. This encodes CALGELSTVMVGDTRVIF.

This clone was observed many times. This sequence may be a read error, since a much larger clone differs from it by one base. The gene calls are TRDV1 and TRDJ1, with 13 bases aligning to TRDD3. V lost 8 bases, J lost 3 bases, and 24 bases stayed unmatched. Germline-derived CDR1 and CDR2 are TSWWSYY and QGS. This CDR3 has 21 residues. CDR3 protein: CALWAPSYVSLLGDTADKLIF. CDR3 nucleotides: TGTGCTCTTTGGGCCCCTTCCTACGTATCCCTACTGGGGGATACGGCCGATAAACTCATCTTT.

This clone has at least ten counts. The rearrangement uses TRDV1 and TRDJ1; unclear D gene. The CDR3 runs to 14 residues. The germline V gene encodes CDR1 TSWWSYY and CDR2 QGS. Trimming pared 5 bases from V and 7 bases from J, leaving 17 bases between. The DNA of the CDR3 is TGTGCTCTTGGGACTCCTTGGCGATCTGGTAAACTCATCTTT. It codes for CALGTPWRSGKLIF.

This clone is judged medium-sized. The genes are TRDV1 and TRDJ1; perhaps TRDD2 as D (5 bases). Between the trimmed V and J ends, which lost 7 bases and 1 base, there was a span of 16 bases. Germline CDR1 TSWWSYY, CDR2 QGS. The CDR3 length is 15 residues. CDR3 region: CALEAPFSSTDKLIF. DNA for the CDR3: TGTGCTCTTGAGGCCCCCTTCTCCTCCACCGATAAACTCATCTTT.

In this sample, this clone turned up many times. Since a much larger clone is just one base distant, this may be a read error. The chain employs TRDV1 and TRDJ1; possibly TRDD2 for D (5 bases). V lost 3 bases, J lost 0 bases, and 14 bases lay in between. There are 16 residues in the CDR3. CDR1 is TSWWSYY, CDR2 QGS, per germline. CDR3 in amino acids: CALGDNVPPDTDKLIF. The CDR3 DNA sequence: TGTGCTCTTGGGGATAACGTTCCTCCGGACACCGATAAACTCATCTTT.

This clone was counted a few times. TCRdb lists the protein of a much larger clone for this DNA, which differs at residue 9, so this is likely a read error; the protein given here is translated from the DNA itself. This chain connects TRDV1 to TRDJ1; D is possibly TRDD3 (5 bases). CDR1 and CDR2 from the germline V gene are TSWWSYY and QGS. The V and J ends lost 5 bases and 7 bases respectively, with 17 bases between them. The CDR3 has 14 residues. This chain's CDR3 is CALGIAWGAGKLIF. For the CDR3, the DNA is TGTGCTCTTGGGATTGCTTGGGGAGCTGGTAAACTCATCTTT.

This clone was found a few times. Given a far larger clone just one base away, this is likely a sequencing read error. The same CDR3 can be traced to other DNA sequences in this sample. No J gene call was made, and the V gene is TRDV1; the table's D gene call, TRDD3, was not cross checked with the DNA. Looked up from germline, CDR1 is TSWWSYY and CDR2 is QGS. This CDR3 region has 17 residues. CDR3 sequence reads: CALGELGNPYWGIKLIF. As DNA, the CDR3 is TGTGCTCTTGGGGAACTAGGAAATCCTTACTGGGGGATTAAGCTCATCTTT.

This clone has at least ten counts. The V and J genes are TRDV1 and TRDJ1, with D perhaps matching TRDD2 or TRDD3 (6 bases each). TCRdb supplies no J gene; here it was assigned by aligning the nucleotide sequence to germline. The CDR3 runs 25 residues. Per germline, CDR1 TSWWSYY and CDR2 QGS. The V end was cut by 1 base, the J end by 0 bases, with 39 bases between. In DNA form, the CDR3 reads TGTGCTCTTGGGGAACCTGATCCTCCCCCTTCCACTCTGGGGTCTAGGCTCCCCTACACCGATAAACTCATCTTT. This codes for CALGEPDPPPSTLGSRLPYTDKLIF.

Points on this clone: The amino acid sequence in TCRdb belongs to a much larger clone and departs from this DNA's translation at residue 6, likely a sequencing read error; the sequence shown is translated from the DNA. This sequence joins TRDV1 and TRDJ1; D not resolved. TCRdb lists no J gene, so it was determined here by aligning the DNA to germline. Germline values: CDR1 TSWWSYY, CDR2 QGS. The V end was cut by 2 bases, the J end by 2 bases, with 18 bases between. This CDR3 spans 17 amino acids. The CDR3 nucleotides are TGTGCTCTTGGGGAAACTCATCCCCCTCTTAATACCGATAAACTCATCTTT. This gives the protein CALGETHPPLNTDKLIF.

Regarding this clone: A far larger clone is one base from this, pointing to a likely read error. The sample has other DNA sequences that encode this CDR3 too. The V call is TRDV1, the J call TRDJ1; 10 positions agree with TRDD3. In the absence of a J gene in TCRdb, the DNA was matched to germline to assign it here. The V and J ends lost 4 bases and 8 bases, in that order; junction bases with no gene match: 28. There are 21 residues in the CDR3. CDR1 is TSWWSYY, CDR2 QGS, per germline. The CDR3 spells CALGVSFFFLQGGYANDKLIF. The CDR3 DNA follows: TGTGCTCTTGGGGTCTCCTTCTTCTTCCTACAAGGGGGATACGCGAACGACAAACTCATCTTT.